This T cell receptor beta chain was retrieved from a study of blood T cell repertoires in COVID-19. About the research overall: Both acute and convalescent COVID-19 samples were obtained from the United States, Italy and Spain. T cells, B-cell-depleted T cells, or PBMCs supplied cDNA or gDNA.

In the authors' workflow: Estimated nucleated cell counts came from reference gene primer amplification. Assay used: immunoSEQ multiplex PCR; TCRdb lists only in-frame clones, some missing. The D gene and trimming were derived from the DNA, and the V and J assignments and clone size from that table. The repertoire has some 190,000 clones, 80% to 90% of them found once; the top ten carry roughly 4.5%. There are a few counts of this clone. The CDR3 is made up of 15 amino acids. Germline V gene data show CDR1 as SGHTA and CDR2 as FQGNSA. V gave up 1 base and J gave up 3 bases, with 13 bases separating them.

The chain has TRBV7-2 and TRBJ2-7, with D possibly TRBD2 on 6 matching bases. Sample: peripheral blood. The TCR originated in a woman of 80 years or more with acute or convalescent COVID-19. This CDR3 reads CASSLGPGLNYEQYF. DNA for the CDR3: TGTGCCAGCAGCTTAGGCCCGGGACTTAACTACGAGCAGTACTTC.